Here is one T cell receptor (beta chain) with its context. The data stem from a study of blood T cell repertoires in COVID-19. Across the study: COVID-19 samples collected from the United States, Italy and Spain covered acute and convalescent phases. PBMCs, B-cell-depleted T cells, or T cells provided the cDNA or gDNA that made up the material.

The ends were cut back, 1 base at V and 11 bases at J, with 14 bases in the middle. Germline assignment: CDR1 LGHDT and CDR2 YNNKEL (reference sequence). CDR3 size: 13 residues. Original processing methods: Amplification with reference gene primers provided the estimates of nucleated cell counts. Data came from immunoSEQ multiplex PCR; TCRdb stores just in-frame clones and leaves some out. The V and J calls and clone size are taken from that table; D and trimming were inferred from the DNA. The profile covers more than 70,000 clones, with around nine tenths appearing a single time and 18% taken by the ten largest.

The receptor was derived from a woman aged 80 or over with acute or convalescent COVID-19. The sequencing sample was made of peripheral blood. The V call is TRBV3-1 (or the pseudogene TRBV3-2), the J call TRBJ1-1, with unresolved D. Here the CDR3 reads CASSQGSPPKAFF. Written as DNA, the CDR3 is TGTGCCAGCAGCCAAGGTAGTCCTCCGAAGGCTTTCTTT.